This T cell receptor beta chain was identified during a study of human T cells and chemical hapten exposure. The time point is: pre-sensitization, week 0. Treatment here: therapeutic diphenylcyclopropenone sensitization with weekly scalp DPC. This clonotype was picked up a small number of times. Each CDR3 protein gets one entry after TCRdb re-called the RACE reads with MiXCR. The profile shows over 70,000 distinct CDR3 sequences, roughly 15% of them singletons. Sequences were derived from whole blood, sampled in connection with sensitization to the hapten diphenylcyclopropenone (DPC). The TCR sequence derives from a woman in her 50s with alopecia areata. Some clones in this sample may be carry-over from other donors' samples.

The CDR3 region is CSARDLSDRAFF. CDR3 DNA sequence: TGCAGTGCTAGAGATCTCTCAGACCGGGCTTTCTTT. This sequence joins TRBV20-1 and TRBJ1-1; D gene ambiguous. The germline gives CDR1 DFQATT, CDR2 SNEGSKA (reference sequence). The V end lost 0 bases, the J end lost 11 bases, and 13 bases lay between the germline ends. This CDR3 comprises 12 residues.